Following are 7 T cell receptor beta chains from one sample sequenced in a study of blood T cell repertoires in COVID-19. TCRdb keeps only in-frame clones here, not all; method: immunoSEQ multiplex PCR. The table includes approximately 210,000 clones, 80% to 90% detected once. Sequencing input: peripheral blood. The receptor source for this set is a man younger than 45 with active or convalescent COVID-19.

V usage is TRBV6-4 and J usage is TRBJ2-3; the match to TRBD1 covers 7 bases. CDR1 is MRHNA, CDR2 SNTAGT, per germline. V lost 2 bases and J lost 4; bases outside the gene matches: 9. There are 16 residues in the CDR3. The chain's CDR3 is CASSDGHRGPADTQYF. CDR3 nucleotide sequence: TGTGCCAGCAGTGACGGTCACAGGGGACCCGCAGATACGCAGTATTTT.

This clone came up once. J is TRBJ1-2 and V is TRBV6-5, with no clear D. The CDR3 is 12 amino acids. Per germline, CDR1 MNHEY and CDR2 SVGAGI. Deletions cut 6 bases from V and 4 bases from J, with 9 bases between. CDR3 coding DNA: TGTGCCAGCAGAACAGATGTCTATGGCTACACCTTC. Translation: CASRTDVYGYTF.

CDR3 protein: CASSVAGLQETQYF. CDR3 nucleotide sequence: TGCGCCAGCAGTGTCGCGGGACTTCAAGAGACCCAGTACTTC. V is TRBV10-2 and J is TRBJ2-5, with a tentative D call TRBD2 (6 bases). V lost 4 bases, J lost 2 bases, and 11 bases lay in between. Per germline, CDR1 WSHSY and CDR2 SAAADI. The CDR3 contains 14 residues.

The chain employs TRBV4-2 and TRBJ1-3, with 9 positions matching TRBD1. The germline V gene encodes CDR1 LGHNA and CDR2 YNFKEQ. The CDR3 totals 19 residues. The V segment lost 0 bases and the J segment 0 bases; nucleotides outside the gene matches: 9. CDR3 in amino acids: CASSQDRFGQGSSGNTIYF. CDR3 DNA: TGTGCCAGCAGCCAAGATAGGTTCGGACAGGGGAGCTCTGGAAACACCATATATTTT.

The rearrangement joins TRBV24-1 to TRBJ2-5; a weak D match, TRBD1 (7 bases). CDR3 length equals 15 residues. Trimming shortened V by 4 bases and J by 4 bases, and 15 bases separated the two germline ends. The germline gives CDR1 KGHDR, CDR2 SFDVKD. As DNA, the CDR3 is TGTGCCACCAGTGACCGTGCAGGGGGGCGAGAGACCCAGTACTTC. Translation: CATSDRAGGRETQYF.

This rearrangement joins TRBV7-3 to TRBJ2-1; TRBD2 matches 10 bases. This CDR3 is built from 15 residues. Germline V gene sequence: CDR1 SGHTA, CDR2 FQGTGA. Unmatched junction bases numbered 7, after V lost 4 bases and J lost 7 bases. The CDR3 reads CASSSLAGGGNEQFF. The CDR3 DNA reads TGTGCCAGCAGCTCATTAGCGGGAGGAGGGAATGAGCAGTTCTTC.

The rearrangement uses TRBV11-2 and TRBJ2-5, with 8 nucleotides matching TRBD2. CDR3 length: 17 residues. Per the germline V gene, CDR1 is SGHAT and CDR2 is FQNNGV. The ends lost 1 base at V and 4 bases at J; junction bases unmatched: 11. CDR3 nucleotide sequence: TGTGCCAGCAGCTTAGCATCCTCCGGGACTAGGGGAGAGACCCAGTACTTC. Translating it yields CASSLASSGTRGETQYF.